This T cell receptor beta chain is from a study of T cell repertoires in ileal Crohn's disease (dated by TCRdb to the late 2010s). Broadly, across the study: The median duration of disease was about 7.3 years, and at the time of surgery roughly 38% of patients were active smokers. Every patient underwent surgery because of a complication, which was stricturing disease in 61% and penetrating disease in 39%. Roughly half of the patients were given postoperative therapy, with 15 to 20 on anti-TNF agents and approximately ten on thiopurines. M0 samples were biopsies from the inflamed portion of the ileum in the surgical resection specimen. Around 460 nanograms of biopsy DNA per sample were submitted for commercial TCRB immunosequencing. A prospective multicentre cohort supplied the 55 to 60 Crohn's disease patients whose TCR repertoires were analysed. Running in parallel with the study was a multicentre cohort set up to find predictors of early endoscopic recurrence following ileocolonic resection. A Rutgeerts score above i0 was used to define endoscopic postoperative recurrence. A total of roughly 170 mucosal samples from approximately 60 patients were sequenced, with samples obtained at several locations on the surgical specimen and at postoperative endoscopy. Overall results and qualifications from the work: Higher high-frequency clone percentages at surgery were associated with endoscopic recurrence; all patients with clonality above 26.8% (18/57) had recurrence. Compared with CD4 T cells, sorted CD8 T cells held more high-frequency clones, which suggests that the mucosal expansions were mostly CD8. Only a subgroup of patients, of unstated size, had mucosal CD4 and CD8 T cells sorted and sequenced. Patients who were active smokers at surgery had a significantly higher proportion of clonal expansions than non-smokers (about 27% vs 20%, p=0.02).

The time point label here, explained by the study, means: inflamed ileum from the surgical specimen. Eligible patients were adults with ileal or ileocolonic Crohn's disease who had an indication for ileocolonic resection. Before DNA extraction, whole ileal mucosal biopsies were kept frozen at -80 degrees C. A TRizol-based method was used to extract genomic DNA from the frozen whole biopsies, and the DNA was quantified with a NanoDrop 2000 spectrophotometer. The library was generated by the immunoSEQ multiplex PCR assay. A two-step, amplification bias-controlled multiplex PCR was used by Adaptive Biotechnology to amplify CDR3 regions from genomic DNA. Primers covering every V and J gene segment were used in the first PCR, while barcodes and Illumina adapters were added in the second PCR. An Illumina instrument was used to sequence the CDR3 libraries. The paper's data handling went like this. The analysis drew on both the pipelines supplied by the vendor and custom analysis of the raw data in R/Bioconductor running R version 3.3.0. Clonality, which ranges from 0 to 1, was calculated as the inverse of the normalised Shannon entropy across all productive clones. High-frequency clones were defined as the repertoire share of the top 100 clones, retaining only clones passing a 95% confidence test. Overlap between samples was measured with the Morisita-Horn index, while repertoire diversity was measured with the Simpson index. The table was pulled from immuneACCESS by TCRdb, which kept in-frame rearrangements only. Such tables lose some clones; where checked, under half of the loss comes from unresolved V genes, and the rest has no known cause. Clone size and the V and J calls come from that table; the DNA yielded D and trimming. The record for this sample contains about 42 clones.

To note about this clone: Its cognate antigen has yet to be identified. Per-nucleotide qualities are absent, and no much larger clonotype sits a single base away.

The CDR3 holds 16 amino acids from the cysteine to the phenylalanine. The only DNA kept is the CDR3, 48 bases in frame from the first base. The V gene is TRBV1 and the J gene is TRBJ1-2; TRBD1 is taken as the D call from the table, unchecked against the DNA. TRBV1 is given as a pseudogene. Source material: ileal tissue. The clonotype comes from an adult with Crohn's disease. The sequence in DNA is TGCACCAGCAGACAGCCAAGTTTGCGAAAGACCTATGGCTACACCTTC. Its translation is CTSRQPSLRKTYGYTF.